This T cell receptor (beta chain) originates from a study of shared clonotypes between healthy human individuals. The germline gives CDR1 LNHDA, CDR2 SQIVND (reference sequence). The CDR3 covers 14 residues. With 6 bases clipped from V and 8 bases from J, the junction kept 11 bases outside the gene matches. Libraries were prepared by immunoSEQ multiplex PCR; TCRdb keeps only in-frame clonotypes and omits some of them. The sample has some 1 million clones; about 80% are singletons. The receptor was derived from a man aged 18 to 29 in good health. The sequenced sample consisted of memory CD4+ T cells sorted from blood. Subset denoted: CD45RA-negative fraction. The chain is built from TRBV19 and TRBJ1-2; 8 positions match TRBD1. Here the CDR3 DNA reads TGTGCCAGTAGCTCTCTAGACAGGGGATTAGGCTACACCTTC. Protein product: CASSSLDRGLGYTF.